These T cell receptor beta chains were read from a single sample in a study of technical replicates of blood from a few donors. Using immunoSEQ multiplex PCR, the repertoire was profiled, and TCRdb retains in-frame clones only, with some absent. This sample has approximately 99,000 clones, with 95% to 96% found just once. What was sequenced was T cells isolated from PBMCs. Receptors originate from a human donor in good health. The CDR3 runs from the conserved cysteine through the conserved F or W. Fields, in order: CDR3 protein, CDR3 DNA, J gene, D gene, V gene, clone size. The D gene is left open where the match is weak. Clone size is given for some rows only: seen once, a few or many times, or a class if the clone is expanded.

CASSLAAGGRTEAFF,TGTGCCAGCAGTTTGGCGGCAGGCGGGAGGACTGAAGCTTTCTTT,TRBJ1-1,.,TRBV27,.
CASSFGSPNEKLFF,TGCGCCAGCAGCTTTGGGAGCCCTAATGAAAAACTGTTTTTT,TRBJ1-4,.,TRBV5-1,.
CASSQLNLVGSEQFF,TGTGCCAGCAGCCAATTAAACTTAGTAGGGAGTGAGCAGTTCTTC,TRBJ2-1,.,TRBV14,once
CASSPPGLASTDTQYF,TGTGCCAGCTCACCACCGGGTCTAGCGAGCACAGATACGCAGTATTTT,TRBJ2-3,.,TRBV18,.
CAPGGREQYF,TGTGCCCCCGGGGGACGCGAGCAGTACTTC,TRBJ2-7,.,TRBV19,.
CASSFRGQGGEKLFF,TGTGCCAGCAGCTTTAGGGGACAGGGTGGTGAAAAACTGTTTTTT,TRBJ1-4,TRBD1,TRBV7-2,.
CAWSGASGETQYF,TGTGCCTGGAGTGGTGCCTCGGGAGAGACCCAGTACTTC,TRBJ2-5,.,TRBV30,.
CASSLEIGTAFF,TGTGCCAGCAGCTTAGAAATAGGGACTGCTTTCTTT,TRBJ1-1,.,TRBV7-2,.
CAISVGLAGHSSTGELFF,TGTGCCATCAGTGTAGGACTAGCGGGCCACTCTTCCACCGGGGAGCTGTTTTTT,TRBJ2-2,TRBD2,TRBV10-3,.
CASSPARTGTTDTQYF,TGCGCCAGCAGCCCCGCCCGCACAGGGACCACAGATACGCAGTATTTT,TRBJ2-3,.,TRBV4-3,.
CSVDRQETQYF,TGCAGCGTTGACAGGCAAGAGACCCAGTACTTC,TRBJ2-5,.,TRBV29-1,.
CASSPTSGTYEQYF,TGTGCCAGCAGCCCGACTAGCGGTACCTACGAGCAGTACTTC,TRBJ2-7,TRBD2,TRBV11-1,.
CASTPAAGFNEKLFF,TGTGCCAGTACCCCAGCGGCGGGGTTTAATGAAAAACTGTTTTTT,TRBJ1-4,.,TRBV19,.
CASSLFGAGAADTQYF,TGTGCCAGCAGTTTATTCGGGGCGGGAGCTGCAGATACGCAGTATTTT,TRBJ2-3,TRBD2,TRBV27,.
CASSLWDSSSTDTQYF,TGTGCCAGCAGTTTATGGGACTCATCTAGCACAGATACGCAGTATTTT,TRBJ2-3,.,TRBV28,.
CSVAGGGYTDTQYF,TGCAGCGTGGCTGGGGGCGGCTACACAGATACGCAGTATTTT,TRBJ2-3,.,TRBV29-1,.
CASSKQSSYNEQFF,TGTGCCAGCAGTAAACAGAGCTCCTACAATGAGCAGTTCTTC,TRBJ2-1,.,TRBV28,.
CAISDYSSYEQYF,TGTGCCATTTCGGACTATTCTTCCTACGAGCAGTACTTC,TRBJ2-7,.,TRBV27,.
CSARQGGTEAFF,TGCAGCGCCAGACAGGGGGGAACTGAAGCTTTCTTT,TRBJ1-1,TRBD1,TRBV29-1,.
CASSQVMFGQGNGYTF,TGTGCCAGCAGCCAAGTTATGTTCGGACAGGGGAATGGCTACACCTTC,TRBJ1-2,TRBD1,TRBV14,.
CATSSRVPDEAFF,TGTGCCACCAGCAGCAGGGTTCCGGATGAAGCTTTCTTT,TRBJ1-1,.,TRBV15,.
CASSSVAGTYNEQFF,TGTGCCAGCAGTTCAGTAGCGGGGACCTACAATGAGCAGTTCTTC,TRBJ2-1,TRBD2,TRBV27,.
CASSFRTSGSPSYNEQFF,TGTGCCAGCAGCTTCCGGACTAGCGGGAGTCCGTCCTACAATGAGCAGTTCTTC,TRBJ2-1,TRBD2,TRBV5-6,.
CASSRLGLAGGELFF,TGCGCCAGCAGCCGCCTAGGACTAGCGGGCGGGGAGCTGTTTTTT,TRBJ2-2,TRBD2,TRBV4-3,.
CASSSLAGDHNEQFF,TGTGCCAGCAGTTCCCTAGCGGGAGACCACAATGAGCAGTTCTTC,TRBJ2-1,TRBD2,TRBV28,.
CASSLTSDNQPQHF,TGTGCCAGCAGCTTAACTAGCGACAATCAGCCCCAGCATTTT,TRBJ1-5,.,TRBV5-5,.
CATSWESREQFF,TGTGCCACCAGTTGGGAGTCGAGAGAGCAGTTCTTC,TRBJ2-1,.,TRBV15,.
CASSLFIAGGETQYF,TGTGCCAGCAGCTTGTTTATAGCGGGAGGGGAGACCCAGTACTTC,TRBJ2-5,TRBD2,TRBV7-9,.
CASSLTRLSGGVQTQYF,TGTGCCAGCAGCCTCACCCGCCTTAGCGGGGGTGTCCAGACCCAGTACTTC,TRBJ2-5,TRBD2,TRBV7-2,.
CAVGGNTGELFF,TGTGCCGTCGGGGGTAACACCGGGGAGCTGTTTTTT,TRBJ2-2,.,TRBV6-5,.
CASSVGQVNGANVLTF,TGTGCCAGCAGCGTAGGACAGGTAAATGGGGCCAACGTCCTGACTTTC,TRBJ2-6,.,TRBV9,.
CASSFDSGYTDTQYF,TGTGCCAGCAGCTTCGACAGCGGGTACACAGATACGCAGTATTTT,TRBJ2-3,.,TRBV7-6,.
CASSPNFPGADGYTF,TGTGCCAGCTCACCAAACTTCCCAGGGGCGGATGGCTACACCTTC,TRBJ1-2,.,TRBV18,.
CASSPISGTEQYF,TGTGCCAGCTCACCGATTAGCGGGACCGAGCAGTACTTC,TRBJ2-7,TRBD2,TRBV18,.
CASSLAGQPYGYTF,TGTGCCAGCAGCTTGGCGGGACAGCCCTATGGCTACACCTTC,TRBJ1-2,TRBD1,TRBV5-6,.
CASSLSSSYNEQFF,TGCGCCAGCAGCTTGTCGAGCTCCTACAATGAGCAGTTCTTC,TRBJ2-1,.,TRBV5-1,.
CASSLEAGGGAYNEQFF,TGTGCCAGCAGCTTAGAAGCGGGAGGTGGGGCATACAATGAGCAGTTCTTC,TRBJ2-1,TRBD2,TRBV11-3,.
CSVVGTKFF,TGCAGCGTTGTAGGGACTAAGTTCTTC,TRBJ2-1,TRBD2,TRBV29-1,once
CASSVSGGKGAYEQYF,TGTGCCAGCAGCGTCTCGGGAGGGAAGGGGGCTTACGAGCAGTACTTC,TRBJ2-7,.,TRBV9,.
CASSLLAGANEQFF,TGTGCCAGCAGTTTACTAGCGGGAGCCAATGAGCAGTTCTTC,TRBJ2-1,TRBD2,TRBV28,.
CASSRDSRPTNEKLFF,TGTGCCAGTAGTAGGGACAGTCGACCAACTAATGAAAAACTGTTTTTT,TRBJ1-4,TRBD1,TRBV19,.
CSVGTSGDNEQFF,TGCAGCGTTGGGACTAGCGGAGACAATGAGCAGTTCTTC,TRBJ2-1,TRBD2,TRBV29-1,.
CASRASQGAGTDTQYF,TGTGCCAGCAGGGCCTCTCAGGGGGCTGGGACAGATACGCAGTATTTT,TRBJ2-3,TRBD1,TRBV28,few
CASSQGDTQFTGELFF,TGTGCCAGCAGCCAAGGTGACACCCAATTCACCGGGGAGCTGTTTTTT,TRBJ2-2,.,TRBV4-2,.
CASSTLAGDTQYF,TGTGCCAGCTCAACGCTAGCGGGAGATACGCAGTATTTT,TRBJ2-3,TRBD2,TRBV18,.